This T cell receptor beta chain was recorded in a study of blood T cell repertoires in COVID-19. In the source study's methods: Reference gene primer amplification in the assay estimated nucleated cell counts. Profiling relied on immunoSEQ multiplex PCR, and the TCRdb table lists in-frame clones only, not all of them. D and trimming come from the DNA, and the V and J calls and clone size come from that table. The table has about 440,000 clones, about 91% seen once. Germline loops: CDR1 GTSNPN, CDR2 SVGIG (reference sequence). The CDR3 has 14 amino acids. J lost 4 bases, V lost 1 base, and 2 bases had no gene match.

This chain connects TRBV30 to TRBJ2-1; 9 bases map to TRBD1. The TCR comes from a woman in her fifties or sixties with COVID-19, enrolled during active disease. What was sequenced was peripheral blood. The CDR3 spells CAWSGGTGYNEQFF. In DNA, the CDR3 is TGTGCCTGGAGTGGTGGGACAGGGTACAATGAGCAGTTCTTC.